This T cell receptor (beta chain) was obtained from a study of blood T cells in healthy people across ages. Whole-study results and caveats: Per million T cells, TCR beta diversity dropped about linearly as age rose.

The authors ran a second PCR of about 7 to 11 cycles using a sample-barcoded 5' primer and a J-beta primer mix. All samples gave at least 2.5 million CDR3-containing paired-end reads. TCRdb re-called the 5' RACE reads with MiXCR, one entry per CDR3 protein. The profile shows about 650,000 distinct CDR3 sequences, roughly 30% of them singletons. Comments on this clonotype: Its matching antigen is unknown.

Sequencing was done on a sample of blood. The sequence derives from an elderly woman in good health.

The CDR3 reads CASSLSPGQETQYF. CDR3 DNA sequence: TGTGCCAGCAGTTTATCCCCCGGCCAAGAGACCCAGTACTTC. The chain combines TRBV28 with TRBJ2-5; D is unresolved. Germline values: CDR1 MDHEN, CDR2 SYDVKM. CDR3 length: 14 amino acids. V shed 1 base and J shed 1 base, with 7 bases lying between them.